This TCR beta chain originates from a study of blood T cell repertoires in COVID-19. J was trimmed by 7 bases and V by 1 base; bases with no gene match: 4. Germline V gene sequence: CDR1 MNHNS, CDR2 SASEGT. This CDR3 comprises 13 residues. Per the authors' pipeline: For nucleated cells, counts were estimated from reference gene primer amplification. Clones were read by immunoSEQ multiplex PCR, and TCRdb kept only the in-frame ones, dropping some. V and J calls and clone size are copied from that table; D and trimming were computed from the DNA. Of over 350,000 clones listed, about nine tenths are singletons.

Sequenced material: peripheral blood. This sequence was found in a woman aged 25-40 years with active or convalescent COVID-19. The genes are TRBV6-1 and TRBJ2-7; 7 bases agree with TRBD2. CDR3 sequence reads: CASSEVLGGEQYF. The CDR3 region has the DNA TGTGCCAGCAGTGAAGTTCTGGGAGGGGAGCAGTACTTC.